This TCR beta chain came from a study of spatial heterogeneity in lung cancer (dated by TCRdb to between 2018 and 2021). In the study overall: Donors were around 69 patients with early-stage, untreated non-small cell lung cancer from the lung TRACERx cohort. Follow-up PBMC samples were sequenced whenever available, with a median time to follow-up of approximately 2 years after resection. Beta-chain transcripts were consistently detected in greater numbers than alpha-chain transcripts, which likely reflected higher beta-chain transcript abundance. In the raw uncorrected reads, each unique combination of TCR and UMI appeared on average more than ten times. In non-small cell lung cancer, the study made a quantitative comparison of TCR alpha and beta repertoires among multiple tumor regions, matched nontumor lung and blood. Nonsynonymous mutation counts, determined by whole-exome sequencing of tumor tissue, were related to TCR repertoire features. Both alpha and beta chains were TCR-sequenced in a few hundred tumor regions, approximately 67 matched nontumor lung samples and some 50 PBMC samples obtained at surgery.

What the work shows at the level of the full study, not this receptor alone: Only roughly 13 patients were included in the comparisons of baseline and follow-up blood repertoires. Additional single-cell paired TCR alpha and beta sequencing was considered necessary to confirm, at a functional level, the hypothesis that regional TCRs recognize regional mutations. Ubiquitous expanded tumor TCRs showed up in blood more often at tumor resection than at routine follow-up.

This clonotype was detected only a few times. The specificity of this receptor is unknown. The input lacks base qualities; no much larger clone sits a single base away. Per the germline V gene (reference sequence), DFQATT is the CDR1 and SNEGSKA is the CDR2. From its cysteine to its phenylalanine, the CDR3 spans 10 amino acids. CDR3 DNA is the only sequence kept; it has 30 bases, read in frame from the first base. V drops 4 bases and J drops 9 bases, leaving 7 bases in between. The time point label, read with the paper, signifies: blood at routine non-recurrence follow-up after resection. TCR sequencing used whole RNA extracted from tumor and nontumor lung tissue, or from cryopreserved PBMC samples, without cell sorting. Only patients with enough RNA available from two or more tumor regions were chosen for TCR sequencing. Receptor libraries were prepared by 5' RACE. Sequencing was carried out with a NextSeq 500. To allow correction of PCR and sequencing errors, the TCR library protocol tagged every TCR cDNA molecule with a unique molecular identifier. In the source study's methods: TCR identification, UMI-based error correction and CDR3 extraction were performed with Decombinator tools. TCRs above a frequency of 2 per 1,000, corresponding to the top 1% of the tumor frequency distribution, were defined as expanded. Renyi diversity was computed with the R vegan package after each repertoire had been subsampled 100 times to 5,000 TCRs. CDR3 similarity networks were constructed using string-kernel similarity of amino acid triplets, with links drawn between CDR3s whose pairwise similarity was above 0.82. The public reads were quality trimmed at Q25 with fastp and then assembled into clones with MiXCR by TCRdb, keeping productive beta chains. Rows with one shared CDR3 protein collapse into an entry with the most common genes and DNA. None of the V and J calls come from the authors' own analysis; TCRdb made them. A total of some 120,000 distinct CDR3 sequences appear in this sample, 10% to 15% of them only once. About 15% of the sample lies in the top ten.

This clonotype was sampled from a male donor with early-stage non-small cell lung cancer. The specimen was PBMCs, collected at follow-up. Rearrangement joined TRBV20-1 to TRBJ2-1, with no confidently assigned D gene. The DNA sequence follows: TGCAGTGCTACACGAGGTGAGCAGTTCTTC. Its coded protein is CSATRGEQFF.